This is a list of T cell receptor beta chains from one sample in a study of beta chain features in type 1 diabetes. Repertoires were generated with immunoSEQ multiplex PCR, while TCRdb's copy carries only in-frame clones and drops some. The sample holds roughly 400,000 clones, approximately 15% seen once. The sequenced material came from naive CD4+ T cells from blood. The source of these receptors is a man aged 25-40 years in good health. CDR3s include the opening cysteine and the closing phenylalanine or tryptophan. The D gene is left open where the match is weak. The size field is filled for only some rows; it gives once, few, many or a size class.

v_call,j_call,d_call,clone_size,cdr3_nt,cdr3_aa
TRBV29-1,TRBJ1-3,-,many,TGCAGCGTTGGTTCGGGAAACACCATATATTTT,CSVGSGNTIYF
TRBV7-6,TRBJ2-3,-,few,TGTGCCAGCAGCTTAGCGAACAGTATCACAGATACGCAGTATTTT,CASSLANSITDTQYF
TRBV4-3,TRBJ1-6,TRBD1,few,TGCGCCAGCAGCCAAGACAGGGGGTACTCACCCCTCCACTTT,CASSQDRGYSPLHF
TRBV7-3,TRBJ2-3,-,-,TGTGCCAGCAGCTTAACGTCGGGCCCGGGCACAGATACGCAGTATTTT,CASSLTSGPGTDTQYF
TRBV11-2,TRBJ2-5,-,few,TGTGCCAGCGGCGAACGGAGCTGGCAAGAGACCCAGTACTTC,CASGERSWQETQYF
TRBV7-2,TRBJ2-5,-,few,TGTGCCAGCAGCTTAGTTGTGAGAAACCAAGAGACCCAGTACTTC,CASSLVVRNQETQYF
TRBV4-2,TRBJ2-3,TRBD2,-,TGTGCCAGCAGCCAAGATCTGGCTAGCGGGAGTGATTTGGCAGGGACAGATACGCAGTATTTT,CASSQDLASGSDLAGTDTQYF
TRBV7-9,TRBJ2-3,TRBD2,-,TGTGCCAGCAGCTTAGGGGCGGGAGAGGGAGATACGCAGTATTTT,CASSLGAGEGDTQYF
TRBV27,TRBJ2-1,-,few,TGTGCCAGCAGTCTACTTGCCCAGGGTAGGGATGAGCAGTTCTTC,CASSLLAQGRDEQFF
TRBV29-1,TRBJ2-2,-,-,TGCAGCGTTCGGTCGTTCTCGAACACCGGGGAGCTGTTTTTT,CSVRSFSNTGELFF
TRBV15,TRBJ2-7,TRBD2,-,TGTGCCACCAGCAGAGATAAGCGACTAGCGGGAAACGAGCAGTACTTC,CATSRDKRLAGNEQYF
TRBV4-3,TRBJ2-1,-,-,TGCGCCAGCAGCCAAGGCCCGAGATTGAGCTCCTACAATGAGCAGTTCTTC,CASSQGPRLSSYNEQFF
TRBV7-6,TRBJ2-7,-,few,TGTGCCAGCAGCTTAGGTAGGCAGGGAGCCGAGCAGTACTTC,CASSLGRQGAEQYF
TRBV4-3,TRBJ2-2,-,few,TGCGCCAGCAGCCAAGTACGTTCCGGGGAGCTGTTTTTT,CASSQVRSGELFF
TRBV15,TRBJ2-2,TRBD1,-,TGTGCCACCAGCGCAGACAGGGGAATATCGACCGGGGAGCTGTTTTTT,CATSADRGISTGELFF
TRBV27,TRBJ2-5,-,-,TGTGCCAGCAGTTTATCCGGCTGGGAGACCCAGTACTTC,CASSLSGWETQYF